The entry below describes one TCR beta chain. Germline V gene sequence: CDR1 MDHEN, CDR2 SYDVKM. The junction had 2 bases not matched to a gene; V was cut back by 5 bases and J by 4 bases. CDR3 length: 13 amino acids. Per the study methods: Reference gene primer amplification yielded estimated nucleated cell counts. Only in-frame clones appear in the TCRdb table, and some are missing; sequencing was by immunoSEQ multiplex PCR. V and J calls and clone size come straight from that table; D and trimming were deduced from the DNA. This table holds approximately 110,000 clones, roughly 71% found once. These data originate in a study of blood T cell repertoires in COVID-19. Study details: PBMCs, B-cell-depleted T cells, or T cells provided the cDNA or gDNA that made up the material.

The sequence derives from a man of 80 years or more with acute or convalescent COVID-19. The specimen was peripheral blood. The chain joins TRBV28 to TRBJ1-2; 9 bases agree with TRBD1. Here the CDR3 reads CASSGDRAYGYTF. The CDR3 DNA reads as TGTGCCAGCAGTGGGGACAGGGCCTATGGCTACACCTTC.